This T cell receptor (beta chain) is drawn from a study of T cell responses to AZD1222 COVID-19 vaccine. The study's findings and limits: Just five or six AZD1222 recipients were seropositive at baseline. Clonal diversity was possibly underestimated; the donors were predominantly white British and more often female.

Note on this clone: Its antigen is unidentified.

V lost 5 bases and J lost 1; bases outside the gene matches: 2. Per germline, CDR1 MNHEY and CDR2 SMNVEV (reference sequence). There are 15 residues in the CDR3. Using immunoSEQ multiplex PCR, the repertoire was profiled, and TCRdb retains in-frame clones only, with some absent. The sample lists 130,000 or so clones, around nine tenths occurring once. This specimen consisted of peripheral blood, obtained 28 days after the second dose of the MenACWY control vaccine. The V and J genes are TRBV27 and TRBJ2-1; 10 nucleotides agree with TRBD2. The TCR was taken from an adult who received the MenACWY meningococcal vaccine as a control. CDR3 in DNA: TGTGCCAGCAGTGGGACTAGCGTATCCTACAATGAGCAGTTCTTC. Its protein product is CASSGTSVSYNEQFF.